This TCR beta chain was identified in a study of T cell repertoires in cytomegalovirus infection. Turning to the study itself: Recently identified HLA-C-restricted CMV epitopes were used, and well-studied HLA-B-restricted CMV epitopes were used as well.

This CDR3 spans 14 amino acids. Deletions cut 3 bases from V and 2 bases from J, with 10 bases between. CDR1 is SGHTA, CDR2 FQGNSA, per germline. This clonotype has just a few counts. No antigen is known for it. TCRdb reanalysed the reads using MiXCR and keeps one entry per CDR3 protein. The profile covers hundreds of thousands of distinct CDR3 sequences, with around 35% appearing a single time and roughly 17% taken by the ten largest. The clonotype was recovered from a human donor in good health (CMV status not recorded). Some clones in this sample may be carry-over from other donors' samples. The rearrangement joins TRBV7-2 to TRBJ1-1; TRBD1 might be the D (6 bases). The sample here was cultured PBMCs, taken from culture after CMV antigen stimulation. The DNA of the CDR3 is TGTGCCAGCAGCTTCACAGGGCGCAACACTGAAGCTTTCTTT. This encodes CASSFTGRNTEAFF.